The entry below describes one TCR beta chain. Its antigen remains unidentified. The PCR employed 60 Vbeta primers together with 13 Jbeta primers. How the authors handled the data: An analysis performed later counted about 80 million unique TCR beta chains (approximately 10 million of them shared). This table comes from immunoSEQ multiplex PCR, and its TCRdb copy is limited to in-frame clones, with some not included. That table gives V, J and clone size, and the DNA gave D and trimming. The data show some 170,000 clones, with approximately 72% seen just once and about 2.5% held by the top ten. These data belong to a study of cytomegalovirus exposure and HLA in healthy donors. Study-wide findings and caveats: Of the V segments, some could not be distinguished, including TRBV6-2 and TRBV6-3, and were excluded.

V was trimmed by 4 bases and J by 7 bases, leaving 10 bases between them. CDR1 and CDR2 from the germline V gene are LNHDA and SQIVND (reference sequence). This CDR3 comprises 13 residues. Sequences were obtained from PBMCs. The TCR comes from a human donor in good health. V is TRBV19 and J is TRBJ1-4; tentative D call: TRBD1 (5 bases). CDR3 coding DNA: TGTGCCAGTAGTAAAGGGGATAGTGAAAAACTGTTTTTT. Amino acids: CASSKGDSEKLFF.